One T cell receptor beta chain is described in this entry. There is no known antigen for this receptor. Base quality data are lacking; no much larger clone is found one base away. The trim is 2 bases for V and 4 bases for J, with a gap of 6 bases between the germline ends. CDR1 and CDR2 are drawn from the germline V gene (reference sequence): SGHNT, YYREEE. The CDR3, cysteine through phenylalanine, is 13 amino acids long. Only the CDR3 portion is preserved as DNA: 39 bases, with reading frame beginning at the first base. The data were taken from a study of beta chain features in type 1 diabetes (dated by TCRdb to the late 2010s). Background on the whole study: No differences in mean age, gender distribution, total cell number or subset yield were found between patients and healthy donors. Regulatory and stem cell-like memory subsets were isolated from only 8 patients and about 8 healthy donors, whereas naive and central memory subsets came from all 30 or so donors. A total of around 100 million sorted cells were examined across all samples, and RNA yield correlated strongly with the number of cells per subset. The study compared the TCRB repertoires of sorted circulating CD4+ T cell subsets in recently diagnosed type 1 diabetes patients with those in matched healthy donors.

What the study reported, not specific to this receptor: Type 1 diabetes patients showed a moderate but significant shortening of TCRB CDR3 length in all four CD4+ subsets. Naive, central memory and regulatory TCRB repertoires appeared to be more alike among patients than among healthy donors. At VDJ recombination sites, patients with type 1 diabetes made fewer insertions and deleted more nucleotides, a pattern implying thymic rearrangement abnormalities. Because small numbers of individuals were included in the HLA sub-analyses, any influence of HLA type on TCRB rearrangement was left unresolved. Shorter templates might be favored by PCR, yet because patient and control samples were amplified and corrected together, any such skew would affect both groups equally. Because cDNA rather than genomic DNA was sequenced, highly expressing activated cells could have been over-represented, although no difference in activation and CD3 levels was found between groups.

A single peripheral blood draw of about 120 mL on average was collected from each donor into heparinised tubes. Naive, central memory, regulatory and stem cell-like memory CD4+ T cells were sorted on a BD FACSAria II using a panel including CD45RO, CCR7, CD25, CD127, CD95 and CD27. Every sorted population had a purity above 95%. PBMCs were isolated right away by Lymphoprep density gradient centrifugation and were stained directly, without culture. To minimize batch effects, samples were stained and sorted in pairs, one healthy donor with one patient per experiment. The entire isolated RNA was reverse transcribed using the High Capacity cDNA Reverse Transcription Kit, and thus expressed TCRB transcripts were sequenced. Deep immunoSEQ sequencing was applied to naive, central memory and regulatory T cell samples, giving an average of approximately 3.8 million total reads per sample. After sorted cells were lysed in RLT buffer, RNA was extracted with DNase-treated RNeasy Micro or Mini kits, with the choice depending on cell number. To prevent cross-contamination, every cell subset was processed on its own, while patient and healthy donor samples were processed together. The immunoSEQ multiplex PCR was used to amplify TCRB sequences from cDNA, yielding 87-bp fragments that span the CDR3 region. Sequencing of the amplicons was performed on the Illumina HiSeq platform. In the source study's methods: Synthetic template baselines were used to correct PCR bias computationally, reads within Hamming distance 2 were collapsed, and singletons that could not be merged were discarded. Reads were aligned to IMGT to assign V, D and J genes, CDR3 length, and insertions or deletions at six rearrangement sites. Within each subset, clonotype counts were normalized to the number of sorted cells before true diversity and Gini coefficients were calculated with the tcR R package. The overlap coefficient, calculated on TCRB nucleotide sequences, was used to quantify repertoire sharing. Out-of-frame TCRB sequences from naive cells were analyzed as a proxy for the pre-selection repertoire. TCRdb stores this immuneACCESS table with in-frame sequences only. Part of the clones is absent; in the studies checked, under half of the shortfall reflects unresolved V genes, and no reason is known for the rest. For V, J and clone size, that table is used; D and trimming come from the DNA. This sample is represented by more than 200,000 clones; more than 15% of them were singletons. The top ten hold 0.065% to 0.095% of the sample.

The receptor's source is a man aged 25-45 years with type 1 diabetes. Sample: naive CD4+ T cells from blood. The sample's cell subset or site label, in plain terms: true naive CD4+ T cells. The sequence links TRBV5-4 to TRBJ2-2; the D gene assignment is ambiguous. CDR3 region: CASSFQTTGELFF. The DNA sequence is given as TGTGCCAGCAGCTTTCAAACCACCGGGGAGCTGTTTTTT.